This T cell receptor beta chain was documented in a study of blood T cells in healthy people across ages. This clonotype was counted only a few times. Together with a sample-barcoded 5' primer, a J-beta primer mix was included in a second PCR lasting roughly 6 to 12 cycles. TCRdb itself ran the 5' RACE reads through MiXCR, one entry per CDR3 protein. The table shows about 1.4 million distinct CDR3 sequences, with 59% occurring only once. The sample consisted of blood. This clonotype originated in a man between 18 and 29 years old in good health.

The CDR3 loop is CASIGDRNTDTQYF. The DNA of the CDR3 is TGTGCCAGTATAGGGGACAGAAACACAGATACGCAGTATTTT. The V call is TRBV6-5, the J call TRBJ2-3; 7 bases line up with TRBD1. The CDR3 extends over 14 amino acids. V trimming: 9 bases; J trimming: 2 bases; junction bases outside the gene matches: 8. CDR1 MNHEY and CDR2 SVGAGI come from the germline V gene.